This T cell receptor (beta chain) was captured by sequencing in a study of shared clonotypes between healthy human individuals. Remarks on this clone: Its antigen is currently unknown.

The germline V gene encodes CDR1 MNHEY and CDR2 SVGAGI. Trimming took off 5 bases at V and 4 bases at J, with 5 bases between the two ends. This CDR3 region has 11 residues. Findings and limits, study-wide: Larger richness was generally estimated for naive than memory subsets.

Clones were sequenced by immunoSEQ multiplex PCR, and TCRdb holds only the in-frame ones, with some missing. In the table there are about 980,000 clones, approximately 80% of which are singletons. Free of recent acute infections or vaccinations, the donors were healthy HIV-negative adults. Nashville, Tennessee was home to all donors, who were Caucasian adults. This clonotype was obtained from a man between 18 and 29 years old in good health. Sequencing was carried out using memory CD4+ T cells sorted from blood. Subset: CD45RA-negative fraction. J is TRBJ1-1 and V is TRBV6-5, with D unresolved. CDR3 sequence reads: CASSHGTEAFF. The CDR3 coding sequence is TGTGCCAGCAGTCACGGCACTGAAGCTTTCTTT.